The sequence of this TCR beta chain was determined in a study of T cell repertoires in cytomegalovirus infection. CDR3 length equals 14 residues. V dropped 0 bases and J dropped 2 bases, with 4 bases sitting between them. Germline CDR1 is KGHDR and CDR2 is SFDVKD. This clonotype was found a few times. Its matching antigen is unknown. TCRdb fed the reads into MiXCR, producing one record per CDR3 protein. This sample has approximately 1,000,000 distinct CDR3 sequences, with around 30% found just once. General study findings and limits: Across the ex vivo response, the dominant clonotypes were HLA-C-restricted CMV-specific TCR beta clonotypes.

The specimen was cultured CD8+ T cells from PBMCs, collected from culture after CMV antigen stimulation. J is TRBJ2-1 and V is TRBV24-1; D remains ambiguous. The clonotype was recovered from a human donor in good health (CMV status not recorded). Some clones in this sample may be carry-over from other donors' samples. The CDR3 spells CATSDLHPYNEQFF. CDR3 nucleotide sequence: TGTGCCACCAGTGATTTGCATCCCTACAATGAGCAGTTCTTC.